Following are 32 T cell receptor beta chains from one sample sequenced in a study of Ad26.COV2.S vaccination and SARS-CoV-2 variants. Treatment denoted: over 15 received Ad26.COV2.S at low or high dose, single or two shots; 5 received placebo; per-sample allocation not given. At day 63 after the first vaccine or placebo injection, samples were drawn. The assay was immunoSEQ multiplex PCR, and TCRdb's table has in-frame clones only and misses some. The sample consists of some 640,000 clones, more than 70% of them appearing once. The sequencing here drew on peripheral blood, taken in a trial of Ad26.COV2.S vaccine versus placebo. The receptors derive from a person aged 18-65 years who received the Ad26.COV2.S COVID-19 vaccine or a placebo.

This sequence joins TRBV30 and TRBJ2-3; possibly TRBD1 for D (6 bases). The CDR3 loop spans 13 amino acids. V was shortened by 4 bases and J by 0 bases, with 8 bases between the two germline ends. Per germline, CDR1 GTSNPN and CDR2 SVGIG (reference sequence). Written as DNA, the CDR3 is TGTGCCTGGACAGGGGCTAGCACAGATACGCAGTATTTT. Protein: CAWTGASTDTQYF.

The rearrangement links TRBV2 to TRBJ1-2, with D possibly being TRBD1 (6 bases). CDR1 is SNHLY and CDR2 is FYNNEI in the germline V gene. Trimming cost V 4 bases and J 4 bases, with 10 bases left between them. The CDR3 covers 13 residues. The CDR3 sequence: CASSATGSYGYTF. DNA of the CDR3: TGTGCCAGCAGTGCTACAGGGAGCTATGGCTACACCTTC.

This rearrangement joins TRBV27 to TRBJ1-4; maybe TRBD1 (6 bases). Between the trimmed V and J ends, which lost 2 bases and 7 bases, there was a span of 14 bases. This CDR3 region has 15 residues. Germline CDR1 MNHEY, CDR2 SMNVEV (reference sequence). This chain's CDR3 is CASSLKTGALEKLFF. CDR3 in DNA: TGTGCCAGCAGTTTAAAGACAGGTGCGCTTGAAAAACTGTTTTTT.

The CDR3 loop is CATSDAAGGETQYF. CDR3 DNA: TGTGCCACCAGTGATGCGGCGGGAGGGGAGACCCAGTACTTC. The chain joins TRBV24-1 to TRBJ2-5; TRBD2 aligns across 9 bases. This CDR3 is built from 14 residues. Germline V gene lookup returns CDR1 KGHDR and CDR2 SFDVKD. V was pared by 3 bases and J by 5 bases, with 3 bases of the junction left unmatched.

The chain couples TRBV5-8 to TRBJ2-5; D possibly matches TRBD1 or TRBD2 (5 bases each). Looked up from germline, CDR1 is SGHTS and CDR2 is YDEGEE. V was pared by 0 bases and J by 2 bases, with 14 bases between. This CDR3 comprises 16 residues. CDR3 residues: CASSLALGTRQETQYF. DNA for the CDR3: TGTGCCAGCAGCTTGGCCCTAGGGACCCGACAAGAGACCCAGTACTTC.

This rearrangement joins TRBV16 to TRBJ1-1; D gene ambiguous. The germline V and J ends were trimmed by 0 bases and 1 base, with 6 bases remaining between them. The CDR3 has 14 amino acids. The V gene's germline CDR1 is KGHSY and CDR2 FQNENV. CDR3: CASSQSGTNTEAFF. The CDR3 DNA reads TGTGCCAGCAGCCAATCGGGAACGAACACTGAAGCTTTCTTT.

The chain carries TRBV3-1 (or the pseudogene TRBV3-2) and TRBJ2-7, with TRBD1 matching over 7 bases. V dropped 4 bases and J dropped 1; count of bases not matched to a gene: 7. The CDR3 runs to 15 residues. CDR1 is LGHDT, CDR2 YNNKEL, per germline (reference sequence). The CDR3 here is CASSPTGTVSYEQYF. CDR3 sequence (DNA): TGTGCCAGCAGCCCGACCGGGACAGTTTCCTACGAGCAGTACTTC.

Concerning this clone itself: Other DNA sequences from this sample encode an identical CDR3 as well. The chain is built from TRBV19 and TRBJ2-1; 13 bases align to TRBD2. Germline values: CDR1 LNHDA, CDR2 SQIVND (reference sequence). With 8 bases clipped from V and 4 bases from J, the junction kept 2 bases outside the gene matches. CDR3 size: 14 residues. CDR3 amino acids: CASRTSGGYNEQFF. CDR3 DNA: TGTGCCAGTCGGACTAGCGGGGGTTACAATGAGCAGTTCTTC.

The rearrangement joins TRBV7-7 to TRBJ2-5; TRBD2 aligns across 15 bases. CDR1 SSHAT and CDR2 FNYEAQ come from the germline V gene (reference sequence). V was clipped by 3 bases and J by 2 bases; unmatched bases: 1. This CDR3 is built from 16 residues. The CDR3, as DNA: TGTGCCAGCAGCTTCGGACTAGCGGGGGGGCAAGAGACCCAGTACTTC. This encodes CASSFGLAGGQETQYF.

The gene calls are TRBV5-1 and TRBJ2-1; 7 positions agree with TRBD2. J gave up 3 bases and V 2 bases, and 5 bases lay outside the gene matches. From germline, CDR1 is SGHRS and CDR2 YFSETQ. The CDR3 covers 15 residues. Here the CDR3 reads CASSLSGARYNEQFF. The CDR3 coding sequence is TGCGCCAGCAGCTTAAGCGGGGCTCGCTACAATGAGCAGTTCTTC.

The chain couples TRBV6-6 to TRBJ2-1, with 7 bases lining up with TRBD2. J was trimmed by 7 bases and V by 2 bases; bases with no gene match: 5. Germline CDR1 MNHNY, CDR2 SVGAGI (reference sequence). The CDR3 is 14 residues long. CDR3 region: CASSYAGLGNEQFF. The CDR3 DNA is TGTGCCAGCAGTTACGCCGGACTAGGGAATGAGCAGTTCTTC.

The CDR3 DNA sequence: TGTGCCAGCAGTTCCGGCCGGGCAGCTCAGCCCCAGCATTTT. It is translated as CASSSGRAAQPQHF. The chain is built from TRBV6-5 and TRBJ1-5; no definite D call. Germline V gene data show CDR1 as MNHEY and CDR2 as SVGAGI. Between the trimmed V and J ends, which lost 4 bases and 6 bases, there was a span of 13 bases. This CDR3 comprises 14 residues.

The chain combines TRBV12-5 with TRBJ1-1, with D perhaps TRBD1 (6 bases). This CDR3 has 13 residues. Germline loops: CDR1 LGHNT, CDR2 FRNRAP. The ends were cut back, 3 bases at V and 6 bases at J, with 11 bases in the middle. CDR3 region: CASGLGQRAEAFF. In DNA form, the CDR3 reads TGTGCTAGTGGTTTAGGACAGAGAGCTGAAGCTTTCTTT.

The chain has TRBV29-1 and TRBJ2-1; no reliable D call. Germline V lookup: CDR1 SQVTM, CDR2 ANQGSEA. With 3 bases removed from V and 6 bases from J, the gap between germline ends came to 9 bases. This CDR3 comprises 12 residues. The CDR3 DNA sequence: TGCAGCGTTGATCTGTTAGGCAATGAGCAGTTCTTC. It specifies CSVDLLGNEQFF.

The chain links TRBV5-1 to TRBJ2-1; 9 positions match TRBD2. The CDR3 is 19 residues long. The V segment lost 4 bases and the J segment 2 bases; nucleotides outside the gene matches: 16. The germline CDR1 and CDR2 sequences are SGHRS and YFSETQ. The CDR3 reads CASSPKALAGALAYNEQFF. CDR3 coding DNA: TGCGCCAGCAGCCCGAAGGCATTAGCGGGGGCCCTGGCCTACAATGAGCAGTTCTTC.

As to this clone: Other DNA sequences in the sample encode the same CDR3. The chain links TRBV10-3 to TRBJ2-7, with 8 bases matching TRBD2. The CDR3 has 17 amino acids. V lost 4 bases and J lost 2; bases outside the gene matches: 13. Germline CDR1 reads ENHRY; CDR2 reads SYGVKD. This CDR3 reads CAISGGSGNTKPYEQYF. The CDR3 bases are TGTGCCATCAGTGGAGGTAGCGGGAACACCAAGCCCTACGAGCAGTACTTC.

This clone was observed once. V gene TRBV7-2 combines with J gene TRBJ2-3; 7 bases align to TRBD2. Germline assignment: CDR1 SGHTA and CDR2 FQGNSA. Trimming at V came to 4 bases and at J to 3 bases, leaving 4 bases not matched to a gene. This CDR3 is built from 14 residues. The CDR3 nucleotides read TGTGCCAGCAGCTCCGCAGCGGGGACAGATACGCAGTATTTT. Translated: CASSSAAGTDTQYF.

In this sample, this clone turned up once. The V gene is TRBV4-1, the J gene TRBJ2-1; possibly TRBD1 for D (5 bases). The CDR3 has 17 residues. From germline, CDR1 is MGHRA and CDR2 YSYEKL. V was trimmed by 0 bases and J by 6 bases, leaving 18 bases between them. The CDR3 loop reads CASSQETAPRRSNEQFF. CDR3 bases: TGCGCCAGCAGCCAAGAGACAGCCCCCCGGCGCAGCAATGAGCAGTTCTTC.

This sequence joins TRBV29-1 and TRBJ1-1; 11 nucleotides agree with TRBD1. The CDR3 covers 13 residues. V shed 4 bases and J 5 bases; nucleotides not matched to a gene: 3. Per the germline V gene, CDR1 is SQVTM and CDR2 is ANQGSEA. Written as DNA, the CDR3 is TGCAGCGTTGGCGGGACAGGGGGGACTGAAGCTTTCTTT. Protein product: CSVGGTGGTEAFF.

The chain is built from TRBV27 and TRBJ1-1, with D unclear. Per germline, CDR1 MNHEY and CDR2 SMNVEV (reference sequence). Trimming left V 3 bases short and J 3 bases short, with 8 bases between. The length of the CDR3 is 13 residues. The CDR3 is CASSFSGDTEAFF. Here the CDR3 DNA reads TGTGCCAGCAGTTTCTCGGGTGACACTGAAGCTTTCTTT.

The chain combines TRBV3-1 (or the pseudogene TRBV3-2) with TRBJ2-1; TRBD1 might be the D (5 bases). Trimming pared 0 bases from V and 1 base from J, leaving 10 bases between. Germline lookup yields CDR1 LGHDT and CDR2 YNNKEL (reference sequence). The CDR3 sequence is 16 residues long. This CDR3 reads CASSQDPAGSYNEQFF. The CDR3 coding sequence is TGTGCCAGCAGCCAAGATCCGGCAGGGTCCTACAATGAGCAGTTCTTC.

Concerning this clone itself: At the DNA level, this CDR3 is encoded by other sequences in the same sample as well. V usage is TRBV5-4 and J usage is TRBJ2-5, with D unresolved. Trimming shortened V by 0 bases and J by 4 bases, and 7 bases separated the two germline ends. Germline V gives CDR1 SGHNT, CDR2 YYREEE (reference sequence). The CDR3 loop spans 13 amino acids. The CDR3: CASSLGVLETQYF. CDR3 nucleotide sequence: TGTGCCAGCAGCTTGGGCGTACTAGAGACCCAGTACTTC.

In its sample, this clone was seen once. The CDR3 sequence is CASSPRERSNEQFF. The DNA of the CDR3 is TGTGCCAGCTCACCAAGGGAGAGGAGCAATGAGCAGTTCTTC. The genes are TRBV18 and TRBJ2-1; the D gene is possibly TRBD2 (5 bases). Germline V CDR1 and CDR2: KGHSH, LQKENI. V shed 2 bases and J shed 6 bases, with 11 bases lying between them. CDR3 size: 14 residues.

The chain links TRBV5-1 to TRBJ1-1; no clear D. This CDR3 spans 15 amino acids. CDR1 SGHRS and CDR2 YFSETQ come from the germline V gene. V lost 0 bases to trimming and J lost 1 base, with 10 bases between them. In nucleotides, the CDR3 is TGCGCCAGCAGCTTGGGACCACTCGGGAACACTGAAGCTTTCTTT. Amino acid sequence: CASSLGPLGNTEAFF.

For this clone: Other DNA sequences within the sample encode an identical CDR3. The chain has TRBV18 and TRBJ2-5; 7 bases line up with TRBD1. Germline V CDR1 and CDR2: KGHSH, LQKENI. With 6 bases clipped from V and 2 bases from J, the junction kept 3 bases outside the gene matches. CDR3 length: 13 amino acids. CDR3 region: CASSRDSQETQYF. The CDR3 coding sequence is TGTGCCAGCTCCCGGGACAGTCAAGAGACCCAGTACTTC. The complete variable domain, with remaining parts taken from reference TRBV18 and TRBJ2-5, reads NAGVMQNPRHLVRRRGQEARLRCSPMKGHSHVYWYRQLPEEGLKFMVYLQKENIIDESGMPKERFSAEFPKEGPSILRIQQVVRGDSAAYFCASSRDSQETQYFGPGTRLLVL.

The chain joins TRBV3-1 (or the pseudogene TRBV3-2) to TRBJ2-1; 12 bases match TRBD2. In germline, CDR1 is LGHDT, CDR2 YNNKEL (reference sequence). This CDR3 spans 17 amino acids. The trim removed 4 bases at V and 10 bases at J, leaving 14 bases unmatched. This CDR3 is CASSLAMGTSGSGEQFF. The CDR3, as DNA: TGTGCCAGCAGCCTCGCCATGGGGACTAGCGGGTCTGGGGAGCAGTTCTTC.

The J gene is TRBJ2-5, the V gene TRBV15, with D possibly TRBD2 on 5 matching bases. The germline V and J ends were trimmed by 0 bases and 5 bases, with 13 bases remaining between them. This CDR3 has 15 amino acids. Per germline, CDR1 LNHNV and CDR2 YYDKDF (reference sequence). CDR3 loop: CATSREGGRAETQYF. The CDR3 bases are TGTGCCACCAGCAGAGAAGGAGGAAGGGCTGAGACCCAGTACTTC.

This chain links TRBV9 with TRBJ2-3; D possibly corresponds to TRBD1 (5 bases). The V end was cut by 4 bases, the J end by 4 bases, with 13 bases between. The germline gives CDR1 SGDLS, CDR2 YYNGEE. This CDR3 is 14 amino acids long. The CDR3 region has the DNA TGTGCCAGCAGCAACCAGGGCACTTCAGATACGCAGTATTTT. Translation gives CASSNQGTSDTQYF.

The rearrangement joins TRBV29-1 to TRBJ2-1; D gene uncertain. The V end lost 3 bases, the J end lost 12 bases, and 15 bases lay between the germline ends. This CDR3 contains 12 residues. Germline V CDR1 and CDR2: SQVTM, ANQGSEA. CDR3: CSVEGSLRGQFF. The CDR3 DNA follows: TGCAGCGTTGAGGGGTCCCTTAGAGGGCAGTTCTTC.

V usage is TRBV6-5 and J usage is TRBJ2-3; weak D call: TRBD1 (5 bases). CDR1 MNHEY and CDR2 SVGAGI come from the germline V gene. This CDR3 region has 11 residues. V lost 7 bases, J lost 6 bases, and 8 bases lay in between. The CDR3 spells CASTRQDTQYF. The CDR3 bases are TGTGCCAGCACCCGACAGGATACGCAGTATTTT.

This chain connects TRBV4-2 to TRBJ2-7; TRBD2 aligns across 16 bases. The junction had 8 bases not matched to a gene; V was cut back by 1 base and J by 2 bases. Germline CDR1 is LGHNA and CDR2 is YNFKEQ. This CDR3 is 19 amino acids long. Here the CDR3 reads CASSQVSGLAGGPAYEQYF. As DNA, the CDR3 is TGTGCCAGCAGCCAAGTCTCGGGACTAGCGGGAGGGCCGGCCTACGAGCAGTACTTC.

With regard to this clone: Other DNA sequences in this specimen translate into the identical CDR3. The CDR3 spells CAWSVGGDGQPQHF. The DNA of the CDR3 is TGTGCCTGGAGTGTAGGGGGGGATGGGCAGCCCCAGCATTTT. The chain employs TRBV30 and TRBJ1-5; TRBD1 is a possible D gene (6 bases). The CDR3 sequence is 14 residues long. Germline V lookup: CDR1 GTSNPN, CDR2 SVGIG (reference sequence). The V end lost 0 bases, the J end lost 7 bases, and 13 bases lay between the germline ends. The full variable domain, completed using reference TRBV30 and TRBJ1-5, is SQTIHQWPATLVQPVGSPLSLECTVEGTSNPNLYWYRQAAGRGLQLLFYSVGIGQISSEVPQNLSASRPQDRQFILSSKKLLLSDSGFYLCAWSVGGDGQPQHFGDGTRLSIL.